Here is one T cell receptor (beta chain) with its context. As yet, its antigen is unknown. The read halts 3 residues ahead of the CDR3 end, with the missing end drawn from the germline J gene. TCRdb keeps only in-frame clones here, not all; method: immunoSEQ multiplex PCR. The table counts roughly 25,000 clones; 6.5% to 7% lies in the top ten. This specimen comes from a study of T cells in women clearing cervical HPV infection. For the study at large: Control women cleared a single incident HPV16 infection within 12 months.

Prevalent HPV16 infections were excluded; only incident single HPV16 infections included. General study findings and limits: Cases and controls were distinguished at AUC roughly 0.83 by richness and V genes.

The ends were cut back, 2 bases at V and 5 bases at J, with 22 bases in the middle. CDR1 and CDR2 (germline): MRHNA, SNTAGT. This CDR3 contains 17 residues. Sequencing was carried out using blood buffy coat. The chain links TRBV6-4 to TRBJ2-7, with no clear D. This TCR came from a woman aged 18 to 69 with a cervical HPV16 infection that either progressed to CIN3+ or cleared (not recorded which). The sequenced CDR3 bases are TGTGCCAGCAGTGACGGGCTTATTCAAATACCTAAACACGAG. Translation: CASSDGLIQIPKHE. The entire CDR3 protein reads CASSDGLIQIPKHEQYF.